This entry describes one T cell receptor (beta chain). Its antigen is unknown. Donors each had at least one pre-ART PBMC sample and at least two post-ART ones. CDR1 MNHEY and CDR2 SMNVEV come from the germline V gene (reference sequence). Trimming pared 6 bases from V and 6 bases from J, leaving 12 bases between. The CDR3 is 13 amino acids. An immunoSEQ assay, version v3.0, was performed at survey level. The protocol was immunoSEQ multiplex PCR, while the TCRdb copy is restricted to in-frame clones and leaves out a portion. Of 35,000 to 45,000 clones listed, approximately 85% are singletons. This entry comes from a study of long-term antiretroviral therapy in people with HIV. General study points: Clones that expanded before ART (that is, prior to treatment) dominated the repertoire at all time points.

This sequence joins TRBV27 and TRBJ2-1; D is perhaps TRBD2 (5 bases). The clonotype comes from a man aged 18-30 years with HIV. The sequenced sample was unsorted PBMCs, obtained 2.2 years after starting antiretroviral therapy. The CDR3 loop reads CASSPGGGNEQFF. The CDR3 coding sequence is TGTGCCAGCAGCCCGGGCGGAGGCAATGAGCAGTTCTTC.